This T cell receptor (beta chain) was identified during a study of breast tumors, draining lymph nodes, adjacent tissues. General study points: Tumors had less TCR diversity than lymph nodes, more than nontumor tissue.

This CDR3 comprises 12 residues. CDR1 DFQATT and CDR2 SNEGSKA come from the germline V gene (reference sequence). Trimming cost V 6 bases and J 2 bases; bases outside gene matches: 1. This clonotype was seen repeatedly, ten times or more. Its antigen is undetermined. TCRdb reprocessed the multiplex PCR reads via MiXCR and lists one record per CDR3 protein. The sample yields fewer than 200,000 distinct CDR3 sequences, about 30% seen once. The lymph nodes were axillary draining lymph nodes from breast cancer patients. This sequence joins TRBV20-1 and TRBJ2-3; 8 nucleotides agree with TRBD2. The sequenced sample consisted of axillary lymph node tissue. The TCR sequence derives from a female donor with breast cancer. Some clones in this sample may be carry-over from other donors' samples. The CDR3 region is CSATSATDTQYF. DNA for the CDR3: TGCAGTGCGACTAGCGCCACAGATACGCAGTATTTT.